The 8 T cell receptor beta chains reported below all come from one sample, sequenced in a study of blood T cell repertoires in COVID-19. Only in-frame clones appear in the TCRdb table, and some are missing; sequencing was by immunoSEQ multiplex PCR. The sample holds fewer than 200,000 clones, 85% to 90% seen once. Sequencing input: peripheral blood. All receptors come from a man in his forties or fifties with active or convalescent COVID-19.

The chain is built from TRBV4-2 and TRBJ2-1, with 8 positions matching TRBD2. Germline V lookup: CDR1 LGHNA, CDR2 YNFKEQ. The ends lost 1 base at V and 6 bases at J; junction bases unmatched: 8. There are 16 residues in the CDR3. The CDR3 coding sequence is TGTGCCAGCAGCCAAGGGGGCGGGACTAGACGCAATGAGCAGTTCTTC. This codes for CASSQGGGTRRNEQFF.

This chain connects TRBV5-4 to TRBJ1-4, with D perhaps TRBD1 (6 bases). The CDR3 is 15 residues long. Trimming shortened V by 2 bases and J by 3 bases, and 11 bases separated the two germline ends. Looked up from germline, CDR1 is SGHNT and CDR2 is YYREEE (reference sequence). CDR3 in DNA: TGTGCCAGCAGCTTAGGCGACAGGCCTAATGAAAAACTGTTTTTT. This codes for CASSLGDRPNEKLFF.

This chain links TRBV19 with TRBJ2-2; no definite D call. Germline-derived CDR1 and CDR2 are LNHDA and SQIVND (reference sequence). The CDR3 runs 13 residues. Trimming cost V 5 bases and J 6 bases, with 10 bases left between them. Written as DNA, the CDR3 is TGTGCCAGTAGTCGGGTGGTCGCCGGGGAGCTGTTTTTT. Translating gives CASSRVVAGELFF.

The rearrangement joins TRBV7-2 to TRBJ1-5, with no clear D. Deletions cut 2 bases from V and 3 bases from J, with 11 bases between. Per the germline V gene, CDR1 is SGHTA and CDR2 is FQGNSA. The CDR3 loop spans 15 amino acids. CDR3 protein: CASSLYSTDNQPQHF. The CDR3 nucleotides are TGTGCCAGCAGCTTATACTCCACCGACAATCAGCCCCAGCATTTT.

The gene calls are TRBV19 and TRBJ2-1, with 9 bases identical to TRBD1. CDR3 length: 15 residues. The germline V gene encodes CDR1 LNHDA and CDR2 SQIVND (reference sequence). Trimming took 1 base from V and 5 from J; bases not matched to a gene: 3. CDR3 coding DNA: TGTGCCAGTAGTATAGGGGACAGGGACAACAATGAGCAGTTCTTC. This encodes CASSIGDRDNNEQFF.

The V gene is TRBV7-9, the J gene TRBJ1-2, with 8 bases lining up with TRBD1. The CDR3 has 14 amino acids. V trimming: 6 bases; J trimming: 7 bases; junction bases outside the gene matches: 10. The V gene's germline CDR1 is SEHNR and CDR2 FQNEAQ (reference sequence). Here the CDR3 DNA reads TGTGCCAGCAGACTCGGACAGGGAGTAGGTGGCTACACCTTC. Translated: CASRLGQGVGGYTF.

J is TRBJ1-1 and V is TRBV6-5; D gene unclear. CDR3 size: 12 residues. Trimming removed 8 bases at V and 0 bases at J, with 7 bases between. CDR1 and CDR2 (germline): MNHEY, SVGAGI. The DNA of the CDR3 is TGTGCCAGCGGTTTTATGAACACTGAAGCTTTCTTT. It encodes CASGFMNTEAFF.

The V and J genes are TRBV28 and TRBJ1-4; 9 positions match TRBD1. The CDR3 is 15 residues long. After removal of 5 bases from V and 6 bases from J, the junction contained 7 bases not matched to a gene. Germline V gene sequence: CDR1 MDHEN, CDR2 SYDVKM. The CDR3: CASSPPGQGYEKLFF. In DNA form, the CDR3 reads TGTGCCAGCAGTCCACCGGGACAGGGATATGAAAAACTGTTTTTT.